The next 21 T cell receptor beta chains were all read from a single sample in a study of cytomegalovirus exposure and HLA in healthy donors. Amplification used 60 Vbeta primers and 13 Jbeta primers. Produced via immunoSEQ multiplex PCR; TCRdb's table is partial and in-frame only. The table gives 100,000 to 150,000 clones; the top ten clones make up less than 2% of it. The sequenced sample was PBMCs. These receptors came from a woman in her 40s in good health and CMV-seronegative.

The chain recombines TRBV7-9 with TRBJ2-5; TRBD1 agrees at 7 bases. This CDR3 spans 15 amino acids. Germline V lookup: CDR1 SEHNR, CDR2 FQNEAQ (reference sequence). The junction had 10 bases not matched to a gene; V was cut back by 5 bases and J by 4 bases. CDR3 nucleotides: TGTGCCAGCAGCGCCGACAGGGCTCGGGGAGAGACCCAGTACTTC. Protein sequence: CASSADRARGETQYF. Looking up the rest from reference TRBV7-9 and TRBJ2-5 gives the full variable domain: DTGVSQNPRHKITKRGQNVTFRCDPISEHNRLYWYRQTLGQGPEFLTYFQNEAQLEKSRLLSDRFSAERPKGSFSTLEIQRTEQGDSAMYLCASSADRARGETQYFGPGTRLLVL.

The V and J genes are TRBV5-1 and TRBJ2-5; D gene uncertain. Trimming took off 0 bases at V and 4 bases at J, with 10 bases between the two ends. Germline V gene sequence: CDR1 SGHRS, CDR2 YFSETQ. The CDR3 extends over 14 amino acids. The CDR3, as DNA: TGCGCCAGCAGCTTGGCCACCGCCGGAGAGACCCAGTACTTC. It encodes CASSLATAGETQYF.

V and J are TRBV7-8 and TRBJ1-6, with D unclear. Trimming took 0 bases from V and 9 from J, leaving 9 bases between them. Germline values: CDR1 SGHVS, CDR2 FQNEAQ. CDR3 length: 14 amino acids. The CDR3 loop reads CASSLAEGVSPLHF. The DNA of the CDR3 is TGTGCCAGCAGCTTAGCGGAGGGCGTTTCACCCCTCCACTTT. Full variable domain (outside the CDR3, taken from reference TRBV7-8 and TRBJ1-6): GAGVSQSPRYKVAKRGQDVALRCDPISGHVSLFWYQQALGQGPEFLTYFQNEAQLDKSGLPSDRFFAERPEGSVSTLKIQRTQQEDSAVYLCASSLAEGVSPLHFGNGTRLTVT.

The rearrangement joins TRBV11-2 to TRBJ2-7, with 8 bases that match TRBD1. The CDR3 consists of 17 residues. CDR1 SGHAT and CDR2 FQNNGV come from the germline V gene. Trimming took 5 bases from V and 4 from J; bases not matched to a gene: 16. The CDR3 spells CASSKGQGDPSFYEQYF. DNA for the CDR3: TGTGCCAGCAGCAAAGGACAGGGAGACCCCTCCTTTTACGAGCAGTACTTC. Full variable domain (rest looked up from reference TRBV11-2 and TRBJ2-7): EAGVAQSPRYKIIEKRQSVAFWCNPISGHATLYWYQQILGQGPKLLIQFQNNGVVDDSQLPKDRFSAERLKGVDSTLKIQPAKLEDSAVYLCASSKGQGDPSFYEQYFGPGTRLTVT.

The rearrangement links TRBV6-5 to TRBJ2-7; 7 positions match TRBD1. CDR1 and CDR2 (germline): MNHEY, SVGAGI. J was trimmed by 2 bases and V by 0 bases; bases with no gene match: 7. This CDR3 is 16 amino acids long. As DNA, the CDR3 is TGTGCCAGCAGTTACTCCGACAGGGTCCTCGCCTACGAGCAGTACTTC. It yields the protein CASSYSDRVLAYEQYF.

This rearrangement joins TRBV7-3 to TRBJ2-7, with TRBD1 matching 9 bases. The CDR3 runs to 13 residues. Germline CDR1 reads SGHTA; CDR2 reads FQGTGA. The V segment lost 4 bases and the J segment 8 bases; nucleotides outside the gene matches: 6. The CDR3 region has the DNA TGTGCCAGCAGCTCATCGGACAGGGGACAGCAGTACTTC. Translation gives CASSSSDRGQQYF.

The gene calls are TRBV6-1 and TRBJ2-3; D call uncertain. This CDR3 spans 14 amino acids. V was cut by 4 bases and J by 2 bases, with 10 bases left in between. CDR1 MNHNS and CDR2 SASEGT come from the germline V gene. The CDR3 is CASSAQEPTDTQYF. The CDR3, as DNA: TGTGCCAGCAGTGCCCAGGAACCCACAGATACGCAGTATTTT.

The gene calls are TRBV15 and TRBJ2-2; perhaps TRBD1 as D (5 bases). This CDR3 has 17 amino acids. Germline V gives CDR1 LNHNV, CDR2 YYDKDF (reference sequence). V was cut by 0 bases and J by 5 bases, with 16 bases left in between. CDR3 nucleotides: TGTGCCACCAGCAGAGATCTGGATGGGGCTAGGACCGGGGAGCTGTTTTTT. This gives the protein CATSRDLDGARTGELFF.

CDR3 sequence (DNA): TGTGCCATCAGCGTTGGACAGGGGGCGGGCTATGGCTACACCTTC. Protein: CAISVGQGAGYGYTF. J is TRBJ1-2 and V is TRBV10-3; TRBD1 agrees at 11 bases. J lost 4 bases, V lost 6 bases, and 7 bases had no gene match. Germline lookup yields CDR1 ENHRY and CDR2 SYGVKD. This CDR3 has 15 residues.

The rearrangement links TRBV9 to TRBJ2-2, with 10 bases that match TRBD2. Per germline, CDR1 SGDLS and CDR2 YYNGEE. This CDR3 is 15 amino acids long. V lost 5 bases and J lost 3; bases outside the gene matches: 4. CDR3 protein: CASRERGGDTGELFF. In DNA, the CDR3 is TGTGCCAGCAGGGAGCGGGGGGGCGACACCGGGGAGCTGTTTTTT.

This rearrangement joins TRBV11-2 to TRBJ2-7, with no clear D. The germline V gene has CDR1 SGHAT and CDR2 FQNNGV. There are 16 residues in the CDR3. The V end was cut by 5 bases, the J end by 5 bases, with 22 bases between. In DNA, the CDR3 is TGTGCCAGCAGCCCGCACGTTTCGGTTTCGCCTGACGAGCAGTACTTC. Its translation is CASSPHVSVSPDEQYF.

In DNA, the CDR3 is TGTGCCAGCAAGAGTATCAAGGAGAGGGCTGAAGCTTTCTTT. Translation: CASKSIKERAEAFF. The gene calls are TRBV6-5 and TRBJ1-1, with D hard to call. V was trimmed by 7 bases and J by 6 bases, leaving 18 bases between them. CDR1 and CDR2 (germline): MNHEY, SVGAGI. CDR3 length: 14 amino acids.

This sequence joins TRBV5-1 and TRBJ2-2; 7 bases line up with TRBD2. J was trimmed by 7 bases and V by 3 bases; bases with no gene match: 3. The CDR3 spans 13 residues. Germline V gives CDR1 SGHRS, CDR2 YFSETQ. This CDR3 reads CASSWGGVGELFF. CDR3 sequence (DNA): TGCGCCAGCAGCTGGGGGGGAGTCGGGGAGCTGTTTTTT.

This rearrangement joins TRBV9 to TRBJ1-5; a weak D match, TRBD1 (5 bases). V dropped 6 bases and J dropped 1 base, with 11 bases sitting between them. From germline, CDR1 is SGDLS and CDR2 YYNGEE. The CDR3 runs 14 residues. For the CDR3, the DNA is TGTGCCAGCAACAGGAATAAGAGCAATCAGCCCCAGCATTTT. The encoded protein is CASNRNKSNQPQHF.

The CDR3 sequence is CASSPDREWQPQHF. In nucleotides, the CDR3 is TGTGCCAGCAGCCCGGACAGGGAGTGGCAGCCCCAGCATTTT. The gene calls are TRBV7-2 and TRBJ1-5; 8 bases are a match to TRBD1. Germline lookup yields CDR1 SGHTA and CDR2 FQGNSA. V lost 5 bases, J lost 7 bases, and 7 bases stayed unmatched. This CDR3 contains 14 residues.

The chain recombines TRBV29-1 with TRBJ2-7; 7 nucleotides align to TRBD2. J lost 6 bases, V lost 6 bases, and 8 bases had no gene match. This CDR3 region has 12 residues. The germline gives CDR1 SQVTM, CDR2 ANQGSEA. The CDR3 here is CSVKPGGGEQYF. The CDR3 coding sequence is TGCAGCGTGAAGCCGGGGGGAGGCGAGCAGTACTTC.

The CDR3 loop reads CASSSRGRAYGYTF. The CDR3 region has the DNA TGTGCCAGCAGCTCCAGGGGGCGCGCCTATGGCTACACCTTC. The genes are TRBV5-6 and TRBJ1-2, with 8 bases aligning to TRBD1. The CDR3 consists of 14 residues. V shed 3 bases and J 4 bases; nucleotides not matched to a gene: 5. Per the germline V gene, CDR1 is SGHDT and CDR2 is YYEEEE.

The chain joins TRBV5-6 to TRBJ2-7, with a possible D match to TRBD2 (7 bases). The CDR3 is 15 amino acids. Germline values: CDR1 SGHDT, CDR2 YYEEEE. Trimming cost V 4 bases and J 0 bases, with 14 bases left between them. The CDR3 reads CASSPRGGSSYEQYF. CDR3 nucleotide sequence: TGTGCCAGCAGCCCAAGGGGGGGGTCCTCCTACGAGCAGTACTTC.

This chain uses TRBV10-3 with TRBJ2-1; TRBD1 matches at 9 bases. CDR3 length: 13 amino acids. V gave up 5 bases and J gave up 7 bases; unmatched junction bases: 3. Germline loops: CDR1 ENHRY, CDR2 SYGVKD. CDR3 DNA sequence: TGTGCCATCAGTTCGGACAGGGGTAATGAGCAGTTCTTC. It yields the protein CAISSDRGNEQFF.

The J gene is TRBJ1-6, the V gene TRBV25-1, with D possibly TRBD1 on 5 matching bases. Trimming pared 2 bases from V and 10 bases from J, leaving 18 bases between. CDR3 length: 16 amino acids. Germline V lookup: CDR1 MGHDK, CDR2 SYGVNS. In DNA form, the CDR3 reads TGTGCCAGCAGTGAAAGATGGGTCAGGGATTCATCACCCCTCCACTTT. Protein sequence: CASSERWVRDSSPLHF.

CDR3 DNA: TGTGCCAGCATCTTGGGACAGGGGTCTACTGAAGCTTTCTTT. Translated: CASILGQGSTEAFF. The chain combines TRBV6-5 with TRBJ1-1; 10 bases map to TRBD1. CDR3 size: 14 residues. Germline V CDR1 and CDR2: MNHEY, SVGAGI. V lost 7 bases and J lost 5; bases outside the gene matches: 7.